The 7 T cell receptor beta chains below all came from one sample that was sequenced in a study of T cells in Graves' hyperthyroidism and ophthalmopathy. Using RNA transcripts as the source, TCR beta CDR3 regions were amplified. First-round RT-PCR with HTBI primers amplified the TCR CDR3 region. TCRdb called the multiplex PCR reads again in MiXCR, with one record for every CDR3 protein. Here the sample spans more than 550,000 distinct CDR3 sequences, 17% being singletons. Sequencing was performed on blood. These receptors were obtained from a man aged 45-65 years with Graves' hyperthyroidism.

The table lists this clonotype with a few counts. The CDR3 nucleotides read TGCAGCGTTGAAGTTGGGGGGGATACGCAGTATTTT. Translation: CSVEVGGDTQYF. The chain employs TRBV29-1 and TRBJ2-3, with D possibly matching TRBD2 (6 bases). The germline V gene has CDR1 SQVTM and CDR2 ANQGSEA. V shed 1 base and J shed 6 bases, with 8 bases lying between them. This CDR3 region has 12 residues.

There are many counts of this clonotype. This chain uses TRBV28 with TRBJ1-6, with unresolved D. This CDR3 contains 12 residues. Per germline, CDR1 MDHEN and CDR2 SYDVKM. V was pared by 5 bases and J by 7 bases, with 6 bases between. The CDR3 protein is CASSPNNSPLHF. The CDR3 region has the DNA TGTGCCAGCAGTCCGAACAATTCACCCCTCCACTTT.

About this clonotype itself: A read error is possible here, since a much larger clone lies one base away. The chain employs TRBV28 and TRBJ2-7; 8 bases are a match to TRBD2. After removal of 4 bases from V and 7 bases from J, the junction contained 6 bases not matched to a gene. The CDR3 is made up of 13 amino acids. Per the germline V gene, CDR1 is MDHEN and CDR2 is SYDVKM. Written as DNA, the CDR3 is TGTGCCAGCAGTTCGGGGGGGGCAGAGGAGCAGTACTTC. It encodes CASSSGGAEEQYF.

The chain uses TRBV27 and TRBJ1-5, with D unresolved. Trimming removed 2 bases from V and 0 bases from J, with 5 bases in between. Looked up from germline, CDR1 is MNHEY and CDR2 is SMNVEV (reference sequence). The CDR3 spans 14 residues. The CDR3 sequence: CASSLAVSNQPQHF. CDR3 nucleotides: TGTGCCAGCAGTTTAGCGGTTAGCAATCAGCCCCAGCATTTT.

This clonotype appeared many times. The CDR3 reads CASSLLGQGAGYEQYF. In DNA, the CDR3 is TGTGCCAGCAGCTTATTAGGACAGGGCGCTGGATACGAGCAGTACTTC. The chain employs TRBV7-2 and TRBJ2-7; 8 bases line up with TRBD1. In germline, CDR1 is SGHTA, CDR2 FQGNSA. The CDR3 totals 16 residues. With 2 bases clipped from V and 4 bases from J, the junction kept 10 bases outside the gene matches. The whole variable domain, filled in from reference TRBV7-2 and TRBJ2-7, reads GAGVSQSPSNKVTEKGKDVELRCDPISGHTALYWYRQSLGQGLEFLIYFQGNSAPDKSGLPSDRFSAERTGGSVSTLTIQRTQQEDSAVYLCASSLLGQGAGYEQYFGPGTRLTVT.

This clonotype has just a few counts. The chain recombines TRBV9 with TRBJ2-1; TRBD2 matches 8 bases. Germline V gene sequence: CDR1 SGDLS, CDR2 YYNGEE. The CDR3 contains 15 residues. V was clipped by 0 bases and J by 6 bases; unmatched bases: 5. The DNA of the CDR3 is TGTGCCAGCAGCGTAGGAGTCGGGGGGGGCAATGAGCAGTTCTTC. This sequence encodes CASSVGVGGGNEQFF.

The V call is TRBV19, the J call TRBJ2-1; TRBD2 matches at 8 bases. The V segment lost 5 bases and the J segment 3 bases; nucleotides outside the gene matches: 6. The CDR3 covers 15 residues. Germline V gives CDR1 LNHDA, CDR2 SQIVND (reference sequence). In DNA form, the CDR3 reads TGTGCCAGTAGTTTGACTAGCGTGGGCTACAATGAGCAGTTCTTC. It specifies CASSLTSVGYNEQFF.